A selection of T cell receptor beta chains follows, all from one sample in a study of PD-L1 blockade in urothelial cancer. Only in-frame clones appear in the TCRdb table, and some are missing; sequencing was by immunoSEQ multiplex PCR. The sample lists more than 75,000 clones; 90% were seen once. The specimen was PBMCs, collected around atezolizumab (anti-PD-L1) treatment. Source of these receptors: a man in his 60s with urothelial cancer. CDR3s include the opening cysteine and the closing phenylalanine or tryptophan. The D gene is left open where the match is weak. A clone size is listed for some rows: how often the clone was seen (once, few, many), or a class if it is expanded.

size	J	D	V	DNA	CDR3
NA	TRBJ2-1	NA	TRBV12-2	TGTGCAAGTCGCTTAGCGAGTGGGTATCAGGAAGATCCCTACAATGAGCAGTTCTTC	CASRLASGYQEDPYNEQFF
NA	TRBJ2-5	NA	TRBV7-9	TGTGCCAGCAGCTTAGTGCGTACGGGGGTTCTGTACCAAGAGACCCAGTACTTC	CASSLVRTGVLYQETQYF
NA	TRBJ1-5	NA	TRBV5-1	TGCGCCAGCAGCTTGGCAGGAGGTAGCAATCAGCCCCAGCATTTT	CASSLAGGSNQPQHF
once	TRBJ1-5	NA	TRBV10-2	TGCGCCAGCAGGGGCGAGACTAGCAATCAGCCCCAGCATTTT	CASRGETSNQPQHF
NA	TRBJ2-1	TRBD2	TRBV6-1	TGTGCCAGCAGTGCGTCTAGCGGGACCATCTACAATGAGCAGTTCTTC	CASSASSGTIYNEQFF
NA	TRBJ2-3	TRBD2	TRBV19	TGTGCCAGTAGTAAAGGGACTAGCGGGGGGCCGACAGATACGCAGTATTTT	CASSKGTSGGPTDTQYF
NA	TRBJ1-5	NA	TRBV30	TGTGCCTGGAGCCCCGGGACAATTTATCAGCCCCAGCATTTT	CAWSPGTIYQPQHF
NA	TRBJ1-5	NA	TRBV5-1	TGCGCCAGCAGCTTGGAACTGAATAGCAATCAGCCCCAGCATTTT	CASSLELNSNQPQHF
NA	TRBJ2-7	TRBD1	TRBV13	TGTGCCAGCAGCTTAAGGAACAGGGGGCGCGGGAATTGGGAGCAGTACTTC	CASSLRNRGRGNWEQYF
NA	TRBJ1-3	TRBD1	TRBV9	TGTGCCAGCAGCGCGACGGACAGGGGGCACACCATATATTTT	CASSATDRGHTIYF
NA	TRBJ2-3	TRBD1	TRBV7-3	TGTGCCAGCGGACAGGGTACGTCAGATACGCAGTATTTT	CASGQGTSDTQYF
NA	TRBJ2-1	TRBD2	TRBV5-1	TGCGCCAGCAGCTTGGTTGCGGGAGCAAATGAGCAGTTCTTC	CASSLVAGANEQFF
NA	TRBJ1-1	NA	TRBV14	TGTGCCAGCAGCCAAACCTCAGGGTTGCACGCTTTCTTT	CASSQTSGLHAFF
once	TRBJ2-2	NA	TRBV30	TGTGCCCGGAGGGGGAGTACGAACACCGGGGAGCTGTTTTTT	CARRGSTNTGELFF
NA	TRBJ2-3	NA	TRBV6-5	TGTGCCAGCAGTTACGCACTTCGGGATACGCAGTATTTT	CASSYALRDTQYF
NA	TRBJ1-2	NA	TRBV6-5	TGTGCCAGCAGGACTTACGGGGGGGCTGCTGGCTACACCTTC	CASRTYGGAAGYTF
NA	TRBJ2-7	NA	TRBV4-1	TGCGCCAGCAGCCTAACCGGAGACTCCTACGAGCAGTACTTC	CASSLTGDSYEQYF
NA	TRBJ2-5	TRBD2	TRBV9	TGTGCCAGCAGCGTAGCGCCAGCGGGGGGTCAAGAGACCCAGTACTTC	CASSVAPAGGQETQYF
once	TRBJ2-5	NA	TRBV4-1	TGCGCCAGCAGCCAACCTCTAGTGAGGACAGCGGGACGCCAAGAGACCCAGTACTTC	CASSQPLVRTAGRQETQYF
NA	TRBJ2-3	TRBD2	TRBV7-9	TGTGCCAGCAGACGGGGACTAGCGGGAGGGACAGATACGCAGTATTTT	CASRRGLAGGTDTQYF
NA	TRBJ1-4	NA	TRBV9	TGTGCCAGCAGCGCCGGTGGAGGGTTTCTTGAAAAACTGTTTTTT	CASSAGGGFLEKLFF
NA	TRBJ1-4	NA	TRBV4-3	TGCGCCAGCAGCCAGGACAGTTATGAAAAACTGTTTTTT	CASSQDSYEKLFF
NA	TRBJ2-2	TRBD2	TRBV7-2	TGTGCCAGCAGCTTATCGGGGGGTATGAACACCGGGGAGCTGTTTTTT	CASSLSGGMNTGELFF
NA	TRBJ2-7	NA	TRBV6-5	TGTGCCAGCAGTTACTCTTTAGGGAGCCCCGCCTACGAGCAGTACTTC	CASSYSLGSPAYEQYF
few	TRBJ2-2	TRBD2	TRBV2	TGTGCCAGCAGCCGCCAAGGGACTACCAACACCGGGGAGCTGTTTTTT	CASSRQGTTNTGELFF
NA	TRBJ2-7	NA	TRBV18	TGTGCCAGCTCAAGAGACAGCTTAGAGCAGTACTTC	CASSRDSLEQYF
NA	TRBJ1-6	TRBD1	TRBV5-1	TGCGCCAGCAGCTTTGGGACAGGGAATTCACCCCTCCACTTT	CASSFGTGNSPLHF
NA	TRBJ1-6	NA	TRBV5-1	TGCGCCAGCAGCTTGGGAGTACAGGGTAGTTCACCCCTCCACTTT	CASSLGVQGSSPLHF
once	TRBJ2-1	NA	TRBV2	TGTGCCAGCAGTAAGGGGGGGACCTACAATGAGCAGTTCTTC	CASSKGGTYNEQFF
few	TRBJ1-1	NA	TRBV7-2	TGTGCCAGCAGCTTAGTCGGGAACACTGAAGCTTTCTTT	CASSLVGNTEAFF
NA	TRBJ2-1	NA	TRBV7-7	TGTGCTAGCAGCTTAAATGGAGTAGAGCACGGTGAGCAGTTCTTC	CASSLNGVEHGEQFF
NA	TRBJ2-2	NA	TRBV11-1	TGTGCCAGCAGCGAGAGGGTGGTAACCGGGGAGCTGTTTTTT	CASSERVVTGELFF
NA	TRBJ2-3	TRBD2	TRBV7-2	TGTGCCAGCAGCTGGAGCGGGGGGGACACAGATACGCAGTATTTT	CASSWSGGDTDTQYF
once	TRBJ2-1	TRBD2	TRBV28	TGTGCCAGCAGTTCCGAGGCGGGAGGGACCTACAATGAGCAGTTCTTC	CASSSEAGGTYNEQFF
NA	TRBJ2-7	TRBD1	TRBV5-1	TGCGCCAGCCGCCTAGGACAGGGCTACGAGCAGTACTTC	CASRLGQGYEQYF
NA	TRBJ2-3	TRBD2	TRBV2	TGTGCCAGCAGTGCTAGCGGGGGCGCTAGCACAGATACGCAGTATTTT	CASSASGGASTDTQYF
few	TRBJ1-6	TRBD1	TRBV19	TGTGCCAGTAGTATAAGTGGACAGGTAAATTCACCCCTCCACTTT	CASSISGQVNSPLHF
NA	TRBJ1-3	TRBD1	TRBV5-1	TGCGCCAGCAGCCAAGGACAGGGGGCAACTGGAAACACCATATATTTT	CASSQGQGATGNTIYF
NA	TRBJ1-4	NA	TRBV5-6	TGTGCCAGCAGCTTGGCCGGGGTGGGAACAGAAAAACTGTTTTTT	CASSLAGVGTEKLFF
NA	TRBJ2-1	TRBD2	TRBV28	TGTGCCAGCAAGGCTAGCGGGAGCTATGAGCAGTTCTTC	CASKASGSYEQFF